These T cell receptor beta chains were read from a single sample in a study of shared clonotypes between healthy human individuals. Libraries were prepared by immunoSEQ multiplex PCR; TCRdb keeps only in-frame clonotypes and omits some of them. Among about 580,000 clones listed, about 98% were seen once. Sequencing input: naive CD8+ T cells sorted from blood. The receptors were sampled from a man aged 30-40 years in good health. Both conserved end residues are part of each CDR3. A D gene is named only where the DNA matches it firmly. Only part of the rows carry a size: once, few, many, or a class if the clone is expanded.

abundance,d_gene,v_gene,j_gene,CDR3aa,CDR3nt
-,-,TRBV28,TRBJ2-1,CASSTARQGLSSYNEQFF,TGTGCCAGCAGTACTGCTCGTCAGGGGCTTAGCTCCTACAATGAGCAGTTCTTC
-,-,TRBV28,TRBJ2-2,CAVQGINTGELFF,TGTGCCGTTCAGGGGATTAACACCGGGGAGCTGTTTTTT
-,-,TRBV29-1,TRBJ2-7,CSVEVQEPYEQYF,TGCAGCGTTGAGGTGCAGGAGCCCTACGAGCAGTACTTC
-,TRBD2,TRBV6-6,TRBJ2-5,CASSYSRGAQETQYF,TGTGCCAGCAGTTACTCGCGGGGGGCCCAAGAGACCCAGTACTTC
-,-,TRBV15,TRBJ2-1,CATSRDQGEQFF,TGTGCCACCAGCAGAGATCAGGGTGAGCAGTTCTTC
-,TRBD2,TRBV7-9,TRBJ2-1,CASSPRLSGSEYYNEQFF,TGTGCCAGCAGCCCCCGACTCAGCGGGAGTGAATACTACAATGAGCAGTTCTTC
-,-,TRBV6-5,TRBJ1-4,CASSLTGGTREKLFF,TGTGCCAGCAGTCTAACTGGGGGAACACGGGAAAAACTGTTTTTT
-,-,TRBV15,TRBJ2-7,CATSRGTLGSPYEQYF,TGTGCCACCAGCAGAGGAACCCTGGGATCGCCCTACGAGCAGTACTTC
-,-,TRBV5-1,TRBJ2-6,CASSLSGSGANVLTF,TGCGCCAGCAGCCTTTCCGGCTCTGGGGCCAACGTCCTGACTTTC
-,TRBD1,TRBV27,TRBJ2-3,CASSSWTGSNTQYF,TGTGCCAGCAGTTCCTGGACAGGGAGTAATACGCAGTATTTT
once,TRBD1,TRBV10-1,TRBJ2-1,CASSESHTGQWDEQFF,TGCGCCAGCAGTGAGTCCCATACGGGACAGTGGGATGAGCAGTTCTTC
-,-,TRBV7-8,TRBJ1-1,CASLEGGVVNTEAFF,TGTGCCAGCTTAGAAGGGGGTGTCGTGAACACTGAAGCTTTCTTT
-,-,TRBV6-5,TRBJ2-7,CASSYSSAQGHYEQYF,TGTGCCAGCAGTTACTCCAGCGCGCAAGGACACTACGAGCAGTACTTC
-,-,TRBV28,TRBJ2-7,CASSFSGPYEQYF,TGTGCCAGCAGTTTCAGCGGACCCTACGAGCAGTACTTC
once,TRBD1,TRBV9,TRBJ2-7,CASSARDRGSSYEQYF,TGTGCCAGCAGCGCCAGGGACAGGGGGTCGTCCTACGAGCAGTACTTC
-,TRBD2,TRBV18,TRBJ2-2,CASSPLSGSKDTGELFF,TGTGCCAGCTCACCACTTAGCGGGAGTAAGGACACCGGGGAGCTGTTTTTT
-,-,TRBV15,TRBJ1-1,CATTGENTEAFF,TGTGCCACCACCGGGGAGAACACTGAAGCTTTCTTT
-,TRBD2,TRBV7-9,TRBJ2-2,CASSTEREGRRRVPGELFF,TGTGCCAGCAGCACCGAGCGGGAGGGCCGAAGGAGGGTCCCCGGGGAGCTGTTTTTT
-,-,TRBV7-9,TRBJ1-1,CASSLQGETEAFF,TGTGCCAGCAGCTTGCAGGGCGAGACTGAAGCTTTCTTT
-,-,TRBV7-9,TRBJ2-7,CASSPRYGEGEQYF,TGTGCCAGCAGCCCTCGATACGGGGAAGGCGAGCAGTACTTC
-,-,TRBV21-1,TRBJ2-5,CASSKRAQYF,TGTGCCAGCAGCAAGCGGGCCCAGTACTTC
-,-,TRBV4-1,TRBJ2-1,CASSSPTEQFF,TGCGCCAGCAGCTCCCCTACGGAGCAGTTCTTC
-,-,TRBV18,TRBJ1-2,CASSPVGQGFNGYTF,TGTGCCAGCTCACCGGTTGGGCAGGGCTTTAACGGCTACACCTTC
-,-,TRBV9,TRBJ2-2,CASSVNTGELFF,TGTGCCAGCAGCGTGAACACCGGGGAGCTGTTTTTT
-,-,TRBV6-5,TRBJ1-4,CAARQGEKLFF,TGTGCCGCTCGGCAAGGGGAAAAACTGTTTTTT
-,-,TRBV7-2,TRBJ2-7,CASSPRGSSYEQYF,TGTGCCAGCAGCCCCCGGGGTAGCTCCTACGAGCAGTACTTC
-,-,TRBV4-1,TRBJ2-5,CASSQVGRETQYF,TGCGCCAGCAGCCAAGTGGGGAGGGAGACCCAGTACTTC
-,-,TRBV5-4,TRBJ1-1,CASSLYPGERFGEAFF,TGTGCCAGCAGCTTGTATCCAGGGGAGAGATTCGGTGAAGCTTTCTTT
-,TRBD2,TRBV7-9,TRBJ2-2,CASSLGGRATGELFF,TGTGCCAGCAGCTTAGGCGGGAGGGCCACCGGGGAGCTGTTTTTT
-,TRBD2,TRBV25-1,TRBJ2-1,CASRGLATFF,TGTGCCAGCCGGGGACTAGCCACGTTCTTC
-,TRBD1,TRBV10-3,TRBJ1-5,CATRSTGDGQPQHF,TGTGCCACCCGCTCGACAGGGGATGGACAGCCCCAGCATTTT
-,TRBD1,TRBV27,TRBJ1-3,CASSPNPGGHGNTIYF,TGTGCCAGCAGTCCAAACCCAGGGGGACATGGAAACACCATATATTTT
-,-,TRBV18,TRBJ2-5,CASSPPARYQETQYF,TGTGCCAGCTCACCACCGGCACGGTACCAAGAGACCCAGTACTTC
-,-,TRBV7-9,TRBJ2-7,CASSARQTYEQYF,TGTGCCAGCAGCGCCCGTCAGACCTACGAGCAGTACTTC
-,-,TRBV4-1,TRBJ2-7,CASSSSPQDSSYEQYF,TGCGCCAGCAGCTCCTCACCTCAGGACAGCTCCTACGAGCAGTACTTC
-,-,TRBV6-5,TRBJ2-1,CASSYSGGGDEQFF,TGTGCCAGCAGTTACTCGGGCGGAGGAGATGAGCAGTTCTTC
-,-,TRBV5-1,TRBJ2-3,CASSSKPDGRGTDTQYF,TGCGCCAGCAGCTCCAAACCGGATGGCAGAGGCACAGATACGCAGTATTTT
-,-,TRBV7-9,TRBJ2-2,CASSLVNNSNTGELFF,TGTGCCAGCAGCTTGGTCAACAATTCTAACACCGGGGAGCTGTTTTTT
-,TRBD1,TRBV27,TRBJ2-7,CASSPWRQGNEQYF,TGTGCCAGCAGCCCTTGGAGACAGGGGAACGAGCAGTACTTC
-,TRBD2,TRBV7-9,TRBJ2-7,CASSLVASGHEQYF,TGTGCCAGCAGCTTAGTGGCTAGCGGCCACGAGCAGTACTTC
-,-,TRBV7-6,TRBJ2-1,CASSLAGWNEQFF,TGTGCCAGCAGCTTAGCGGGTTGGAATGAGCAGTTCTTC
-,-,TRBV21-1,TRBJ2-3,CASSSRDLKSTDTQYF,TGTGCCAGCAGCTCCCGGGATCTCAAAAGCACAGATACGCAGTATTTT
-,-,TRBV9,TRBJ2-1,CASGEGADYNEQFF,TGTGCCAGCGGTGAGGGAGCGGACTACAATGAGCAGTTCTTC
-,-,TRBV5-1,TRBJ2-3,CASSLWGGETDTQYF,TGCGCCAGCAGCTTGTGGGGTGGTGAGACAGATACGCAGTATTTT
-,TRBD1,TRBV27,TRBJ2-7,CASSLGQGGAYEQYF,TGTGCCAGCAGTCTAGGACAGGGAGGAGCCTACGAGCAGTACTTC
-,-,TRBV7-9,TRBJ1-2,CASSLVFGDSNYGYTF,TGTGCCAGCAGCTTAGTTTTCGGAGATTCTAACTATGGCTACACCTTC
-,TRBD2,TRBV5-4,TRBJ2-1,CASSLVTSGRLEQFF,TGTGCCAGCAGCTTGGTAACTAGCGGGAGACTCGAGCAGTTCTTC
-,TRBD1,TRBV4-3,TRBJ1-5,CASSQDGTVNQPQHF,TGCGCCAGCAGCCAAGATGGGACAGTCAATCAGCCCCAGCATTTT
-,-,TRBV7-9,TRBJ2-7,CASSSSGSYEQYF,TGTGCCAGCAGCTCTTCTGGGTCCTACGAGCAGTACTTC
once,-,TRBV30,TRBJ2-1,CAWSWGDSYNEQFF,TGTGCCTGGAGTTGGGGGGACTCCTACAATGAGCAGTTCTTC
-,-,TRBV5-6,TRBJ2-5,CASSLDVQETQYF,TGTGCCAGCAGCTTGGATGTCCAAGAGACCCAGTACTTC
-,TRBD2,TRBV18,TRBJ2-1,CASSPMGSGISYNEQFF,TGTGCCAGCTCACCCATGGGTAGCGGGATCTCCTACAATGAGCAGTTCTTC
-,-,TRBV7-9,TRBJ2-5,CASSYNPGIQETQYF,TGTGCCAGCAGTTACAATCCCGGGATCCAAGAGACCCAGTACTTC
once,-,TRBV5-6,TRBJ2-7,CASSFSAGLAEQYF,TGTGCCAGCAGCTTTTCGGCCGGCTTAGCCGAGCAGTACTTC